This T cell receptor beta chain was profiled in a study of blood T cell repertoires in COVID-19. Across the study: Acute-phase and convalescent COVID-19 samples originated in the United States, Italy and Spain. Sample material is recorded as cDNA or gDNA derived from T cells, B-cell-depleted T cells, or PBMCs.

The CDR3 extends over 15 amino acids. Trimming removed 4 bases from V and 2 bases from J; junction bases left unmatched: 2. Germline V gene sequence: CDR1 SGHDT, CDR2 YYEEEE. Original processing notes: Reference gene primer amplification in the assay estimated nucleated cell counts. Assay: immunoSEQ multiplex PCR; the TCRdb copy retains only in-frame clones and omits some. V and J calls and clone size come straight from that table; D and trimming were deduced from the DNA. Of 19,000 or so clones in the sample, nearly 90% were seen once. The sample holds a few counts of this clone. The sample taken for sequencing was peripheral blood. The V call is TRBV5-6, the J call TRBJ2-7, with TRBD2 matching over 14 bases. This sequence originates from a man aged 40-55 years with active COVID-19. In DNA form, the CDR3 reads TGTGCCAGCAGCAAGGGACTAGCGGGAGCCTACGAGCAGTACTTC. It translates to CASSKGLAGAYEQYF.